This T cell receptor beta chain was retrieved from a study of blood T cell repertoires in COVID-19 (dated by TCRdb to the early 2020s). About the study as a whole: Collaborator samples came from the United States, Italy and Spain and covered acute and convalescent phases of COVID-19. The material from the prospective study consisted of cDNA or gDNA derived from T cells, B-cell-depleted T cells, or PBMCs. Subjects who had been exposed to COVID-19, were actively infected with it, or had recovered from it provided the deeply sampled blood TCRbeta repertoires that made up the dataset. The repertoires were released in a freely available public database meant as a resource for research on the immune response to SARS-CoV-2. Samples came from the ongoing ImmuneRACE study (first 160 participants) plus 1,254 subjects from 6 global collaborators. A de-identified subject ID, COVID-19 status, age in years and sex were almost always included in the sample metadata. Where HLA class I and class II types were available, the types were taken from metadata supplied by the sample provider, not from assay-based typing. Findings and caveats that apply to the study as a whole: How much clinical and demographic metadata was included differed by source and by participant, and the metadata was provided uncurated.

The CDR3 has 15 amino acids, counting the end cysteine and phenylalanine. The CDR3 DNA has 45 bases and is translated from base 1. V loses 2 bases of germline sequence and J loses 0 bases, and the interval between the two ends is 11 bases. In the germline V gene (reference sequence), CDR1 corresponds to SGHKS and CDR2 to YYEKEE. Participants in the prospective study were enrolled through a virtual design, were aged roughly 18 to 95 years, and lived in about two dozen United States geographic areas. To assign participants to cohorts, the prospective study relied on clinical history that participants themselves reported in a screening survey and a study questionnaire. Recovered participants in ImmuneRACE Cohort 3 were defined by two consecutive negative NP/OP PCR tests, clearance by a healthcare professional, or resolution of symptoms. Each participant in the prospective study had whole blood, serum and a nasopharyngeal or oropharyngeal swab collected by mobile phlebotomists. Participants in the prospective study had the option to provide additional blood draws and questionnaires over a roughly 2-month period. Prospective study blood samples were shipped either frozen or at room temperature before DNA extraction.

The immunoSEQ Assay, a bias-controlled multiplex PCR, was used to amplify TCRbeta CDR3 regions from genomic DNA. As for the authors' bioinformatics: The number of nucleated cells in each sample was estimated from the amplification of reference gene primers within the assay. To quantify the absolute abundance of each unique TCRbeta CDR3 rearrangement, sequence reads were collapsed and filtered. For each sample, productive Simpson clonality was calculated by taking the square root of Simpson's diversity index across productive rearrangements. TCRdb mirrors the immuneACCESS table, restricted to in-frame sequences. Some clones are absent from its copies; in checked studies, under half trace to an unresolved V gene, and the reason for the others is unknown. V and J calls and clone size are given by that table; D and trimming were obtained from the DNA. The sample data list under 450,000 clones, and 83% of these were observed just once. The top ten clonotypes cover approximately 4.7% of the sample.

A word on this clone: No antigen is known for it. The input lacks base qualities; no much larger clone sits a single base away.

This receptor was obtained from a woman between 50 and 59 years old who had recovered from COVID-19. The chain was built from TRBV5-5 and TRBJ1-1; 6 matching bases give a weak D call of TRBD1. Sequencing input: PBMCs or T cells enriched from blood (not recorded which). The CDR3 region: CASSFAQGLNTEAFF. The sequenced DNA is TGTGCCAGCAGCTTTGCGCAGGGGTTGAACACTGAAGCTTTCTTT.